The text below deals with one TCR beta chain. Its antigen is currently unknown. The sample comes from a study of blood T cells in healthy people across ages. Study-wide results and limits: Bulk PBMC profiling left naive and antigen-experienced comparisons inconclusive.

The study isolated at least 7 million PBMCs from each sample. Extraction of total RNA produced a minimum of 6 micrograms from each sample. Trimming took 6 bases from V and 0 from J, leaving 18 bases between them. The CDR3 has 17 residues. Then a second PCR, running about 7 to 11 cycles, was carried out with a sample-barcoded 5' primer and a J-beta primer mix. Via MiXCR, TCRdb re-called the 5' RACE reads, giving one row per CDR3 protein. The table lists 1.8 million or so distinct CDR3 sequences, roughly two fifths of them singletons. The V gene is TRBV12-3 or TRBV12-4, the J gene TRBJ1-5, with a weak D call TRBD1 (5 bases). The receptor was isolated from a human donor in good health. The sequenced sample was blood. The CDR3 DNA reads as TGTGCCAGCAGCGCCCTTCTCCAGGGATATAGCAATCAGCCCCAGCATTTT. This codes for CASSALLQGYSNQPQHF.